This T cell receptor beta chain was documented in a study of blood T cells in healthy people across ages. Whole-study findings and limits: Leaving the PBMCs unsorted stopped any conclusive comparison of naive versus antigen-experienced cells. The authors considered diversity estimates from one million T cells to be underestimates.

PCR was performed a second time for about 6 to 12 cycles using a sample-barcoded 5' primer and a J-beta primer mix. A single record per CDR3 protein comes from TCRdb applying MiXCR to the 5' RACE reads. The table has 1 million to 1.2 million distinct CDR3 sequences, more than 30% seen once. Remarks on this clonotype: Its antigen is still unknown.

The CDR3 has 16 residues. Germline lookup yields CDR1 DFQATT and CDR2 SNEGSKA (reference sequence). The J segment lost 4 bases and the V segment lost 2 bases, leaving 7 bases of the junction unmatched. Material: blood. This chain uses TRBV20-1 with TRBJ2-1; 11 nucleotides line up with TRBD2. The sequence derives from a man between 18 and 29 years old in good health. The CDR3 protein is CSARKGTSGGYNEQFF. The DNA for the CDR3 is TGCAGTGCTAGAAAGGGGACTAGCGGAGGATACAATGAGCAGTTCTTC.